This entry concerns a single TCR beta chain. Its cognate antigen is unknown. This specimen belongs to a study of radiotherapy plus CTLA-4 blockade in lung cancer. Study information: Patients showed objective responses in about a sixth of cases, and disease control was achieved by under 40%.

Here immunoSEQ multiplex PCR was the method, and the copy in TCRdb shows in-frame clones only, minus some. Of tens of thousands of clones in the sample, about 74% are singletons; the top ten hold approximately 2.5%. Whole-study findings and limits: Tumor-derived TCR clones expanded in blood after radiotherapy plus ipilimumab.

Germline CDR1 reads MNHEY; CDR2 reads SVGAGI. CDR3 length: 15 amino acids. V lost 0 bases to trimming and J lost 4 bases; unmatched junction nucleotides: 3. The TCR sequence derives from a human donor with non-small cell lung cancer whose response to radiotherapy plus ipilimumab could not be evaluated. The sequenced sample was peripheral blood, obtained from a patient treated with radiotherapy plus ipilimumab. The chain employs TRBV6-5 and TRBJ2-1, with 7 bases that match TRBD1. The CDR3 sequence is CASSYSGTAYNEQFF. The CDR3 bases are TGTGCCAGCAGTTACTCGGGGACAGCGTACAATGAGCAGTTCTTC.